This T cell receptor beta chain was captured by sequencing in a study of T-cell memory formation after mild COVID-19. Overall study findings and caveats: Pre-infection memory carried some responding clones, suggesting that cross-reactive memory joined.

From germline, CDR1 is PRHDT and CDR2 FYEKMQ (reference sequence). The CDR3 contains 15 residues. Trimming removed 5 bases from V and 5 bases from J; junction bases left unmatched: 9. TCRdb reanalysed the 5' RACE reads using MiXCR and keeps one entry per CDR3 protein. The repertoire holds under 550,000 distinct CDR3 sequences, with about 20% as singletons. On this clonotype: Its antigen remains unknown.

The V and J genes are TRBV13 and TRBJ2-3, with 8 bases fitting TRBD1. The clonotype originates from an adult woman who had mild COVID-19 (a few samples of this study predate the infection). Cell type and time point are not known. Sequenced input: PBMCs or a T cell subset sorted from them (not recorded which). The CDR3 sequence: CASSPPQGAVDTQYF. For the CDR3, the DNA is TGTGCCAGCAGCCCACCCCAGGGGGCTGTAGATACGCAGTATTTT.